The rows below give T cell receptor beta chains drawn from one sample of a study of technical replicates of blood from a handful of donors. Generated by immunoSEQ multiplex PCR, the TCRdb table keeps only in-frame clones and is missing some. The sample includes about 69,000 clones, 80% to 90% of them seen just once. The sample taken for sequencing was PBMCs. The receptors stem from a human donor in good health. Some clones in this sample may be carry-over from other donors' samples. Both conserved end residues are part of each CDR3. D genes are given only for firm matches. For some rows the clone size is stated as once, few or many, or as a class when expanded; others skip it.

size | D | J | V | CDR3 | DNA
- | TRBD2 | TRBJ2-3 | TRBV18 | CASSPPTSGGLRDTQYF | TGTGCCAGCTCACCACCAACTAGCGGGGGCCTTCGAGATACGCAGTATTTT
once | TRBD2 | TRBJ2-7 | TRBV7-2 | CASSLVASGRGMRNEQYF | TGTGCCAGCAGCTTAGTGGCTAGCGGGAGGGGGATGAGGAACGAGCAGTACTTC
- | TRBD2 | TRBJ2-5 | TRBV19 | CASSGSGSWLETQYF | TGTGCCAGTAGTGGTAGCGGGAGCTGGCTGGAGACCCAGTACTTC
- | TRBD1 | TRBJ1-1 | TRBV5-1 | CASSSPGQDNTEAFF | TGCGCCAGCAGCTCCCCAGGACAGGATAACACTGAAGCTTTCTTT
- | TRBD1 | TRBJ2-7 | TRBV7-6 | CASTVGTGGSYEQYF | TGTGCCAGCACAGTTGGGACAGGGGGCTCCTACGAGCAGTACTTC
- | TRBD2 | TRBJ2-1 | TRBV7-2 | CASSYGLAGDEQFF | TGTGCCAGCAGCTATGGACTAGCGGGAGATGAGCAGTTCTTC
- | TRBD1 | TRBJ2-2 | TRBV13 | CASRHRGPGELFF | TGTGCCAGCAGACACAGGGGTCCCGGGGAGCTGTTTTTT
- | TRBD1 | TRBJ2-6 | TRBV5-1 | CASRAGTAGANVLTF | TGCGCCAGCAGGGCCGGGACAGCTGGGGCCAACGTCCTGACTTTC
- | TRBD1 | TRBJ2-7 | TRBV6-6 | CASTLTGEVYEQYF | TGTGCCAGCACCTTGACAGGGGAAGTCTACGAGCAGTACTTC
- | TRBD2 | TRBJ2-3 | TRBV19 | CASSHGGAGDTQYF | TGTGCCAGTAGCCACGGGGGGGCAGGGGATACGCAGTATTTT
- | - | TRBJ1-1 | TRBV6-5 | CASSPGVNTEAFF | TGTGCCAGCAGCCCCGGAGTGAACACTGAAGCTTTCTTT
once | TRBD1 | TRBJ1-6 | TRBV18 | CASSPGTGFSPLHF | TGTGCCAGCTCACCAGGGACAGGGTTTTCTCCCCTCCACTTT
- | TRBD1 | TRBJ2-7 | TRBV6-5 | CASSYSRGTGFEQYF | TGTGCCAGCAGTTACTCAAGAGGGACAGGTTTCGAGCAGTACTTC
large | - | TRBJ2-5 | TRBV19 | CASSMGAGEETQYF | TGTGCCAGTAGTATGGGGGCGGGGGAAGAGACCCAGTACTTC
- | - | TRBJ1-1 | TRBV7-9 | CASSLKGDTEAFF | TGTGCCAGCAGCTTAAAGGGGGACACTGAAGCTTTCTTT
- | - | TRBJ2-3 | TRBV2 | CASSEHAGAGDTQYF | TGTGCCAGCAGTGAACACGCGGGGGCGGGAGATACGCAGTATTTT
- | TRBD1 | TRBJ1-2 | TRBV29-1 | CSVVSGTAHGYTF | TGCAGCGTTGTCTCCGGGACAGCCCATGGCTACACCTTC
- | TRBD1 | TRBJ1-1 | TRBV5-4 | CASRATQGENTEAFF | TGTGCCAGCAGGGCCACCCAGGGGGAGAACACTGAAGCTTTCTTT
once | - | TRBJ2-7 | TRBV11-3 | CASSQGGGEQYF | TGTGCCAGCAGCCAGGGGGGTGGCGAGCAGTACTTC
- | TRBD1 | TRBJ2-5 | TRBV2 | CASSYIGGHVSSETQYF | TGTGCCAGCAGCTATATAGGGGGCCATGTAAGCTCCGAGACCCAGTACTTC
- | TRBD1 | TRBJ1-4 | TRBV5-1 | CASQPGQGISEKLFF | TGCGCCAGTCAACCGGGACAGGGGATTAGCGAAAAACTGTTTTTT
- | TRBD2 | TRBJ2-5 | TRBV7-2 | CASSLARAGGPRETQYF | TGTGCCAGCAGCTTAGCGAGAGCGGGAGGGCCCAGGGAGACCCAGTACTTC
- | - | TRBJ1-5 | TRBV2 | CASSDRGTESNQPQHF | TGTGCCAGCAGTGACAGGGGAACTGAGAGCAATCAGCCCCAGCATTTT
- | TRBD1 | TRBJ2-7 | TRBV7-9 | CASSSPGQGAYEQYF | TGTGCCAGCAGTTCTCCGGGACAGGGGGCGTACGAGCAGTACTTC
- | - | TRBJ2-5 | TRBV9 | CASSERDQETQYF | TGTGCCAGCAGCGAGAGGGACCAAGAGACCCAGTACTTC
- | - | TRBJ1-2 | TRBV19 | CASSIGTAGINYGYTF | TGTGCCAGTAGTATCGGTACGGCAGGGATTAACTATGGCTACACCTTC
- | - | TRBJ2-7 | TRBV23-1 | CASSQSGRGDYEQYF | TGCGCCAGCAGTCAATCGGGCCGCGGGGATTACGAGCAGTACTTC
- | TRBD2 | TRBJ2-2 | TRBV5-5 | CASSLVAGGTGELFF | TGTGCCAGCAGCTTGGTAGCGGGAGGGACCGGGGAGCTGTTTTTT
- | TRBD1 | TRBJ1-1 | TRBV10-1 | CASKPTGCYAFF | TGCGCCAGCAAGCCGACAGGGTGTTACGCTTTCTTT
few | - | TRBJ2-7 | TRBV4-1 | CASSQDAGDEQYF | TGCGCCAGCAGCCAAGATGCAGGGGACGAGCAGTACTTC
- | TRBD1 | TRBJ1-2 | TRBV18 | CASSPRDRGDYGYTF | TGTGCCAGCTCACCCCGGGACAGGGGGGACTATGGCTACACCTTC
- | - | TRBJ2-7 | TRBV7-8 | CASSQVGLNYEQYF | TGTGCCAGCAGCCAGGTGGGGCTAAACTACGAGCAGTACTTC
- | - | TRBJ2-1 | TRBV7-9 | CASSLEGLAYEQFF | TGTGCCAGCAGCTTAGAAGGCCTAGCTTATGAGCAGTTCTTC
- | TRBD1 | TRBJ1-6 | TRBV10-3 | CATRQGYNSPLHF | TGTGCCACTAGACAGGGATATAATTCACCCCTCCACTTT
- | - | TRBJ2-3 | TRBV9 | CASGSLVGHTQYF | TGTGCCAGCGGATCGCTAGTAGGTCATACGCAGTATTTT
- | TRBD1 | TRBJ1-2 | TRBV11-3 | CASSFSGGYGYTF | TGTGCCAGCAGCTTCTCAGGGGGCTATGGCTACACCTTC
- | TRBD1 | TRBJ2-1 | TRBV5-1 | CASSLHTGAYNEQFF | TGCGCCAGCAGCTTGCATACAGGGGCCTACAATGAGCAGTTCTTC
- | TRBD1 | TRBJ2-3 | TRBV10-3 | CAIRGGGPGARADTQYF | TGTGCCATCAGAGGGGGCGGCCCCGGCGCGAGGGCAGATACGCAGTATTTT
few | - | TRBJ1-1 | TRBV2 | CASSVRGEAFF | TGTGCCAGCAGTGTACGAGGTGAAGCTTTCTTT
- | - | TRBJ2-7 | TRBV4-2 | CASSQSTPQAYEQYF | TGTGCCAGCAGCCAAAGTACTCCGCAGGCCTACGAGCAGTACTTC
- | - | TRBJ1-2 | TRBV9 | CASSVGGYGYTF | TGTGCCAGCAGCGTAGGCGGGTACGGCTACACCTTC
few | TRBD2 | TRBJ2-1 | TRBV7-8 | CASSLGGGGSGRRSNEQFF | TGTGCCAGCAGCCTAGGGGGCGGAGGGAGCGGGAGGAGAAGCAATGAGCAGTTCTTC
- | - | TRBJ2-3 | TRBV28 | CASRTGTLNTDTQYF | TGTGCCAGCAGAACCGGGACACTAAACACAGATACGCAGTATTTT
- | TRBD1 | TRBJ2-7 | TRBV10-3 | CAISGDRDRGREQYF | TGTGCCATCAGTGGGGACCGGGACAGGGGGCGCGAGCAGTACTTC